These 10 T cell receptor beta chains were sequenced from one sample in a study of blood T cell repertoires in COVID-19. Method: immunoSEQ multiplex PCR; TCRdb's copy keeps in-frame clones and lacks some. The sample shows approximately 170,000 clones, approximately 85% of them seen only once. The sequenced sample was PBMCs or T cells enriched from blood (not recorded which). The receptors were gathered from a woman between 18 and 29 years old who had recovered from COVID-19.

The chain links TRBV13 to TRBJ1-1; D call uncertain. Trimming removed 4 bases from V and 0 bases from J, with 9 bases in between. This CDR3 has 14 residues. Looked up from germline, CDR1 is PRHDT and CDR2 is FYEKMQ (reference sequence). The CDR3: CASSSFQVNTEAFF. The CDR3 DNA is TGTGCCAGCAGCTCATTTCAGGTGAACACTGAAGCTTTCTTT.

The CDR3 coding sequence is TGCGCCAGCAGCTTGGTAGGGAGTGATGAAAAACTGTTTTTT. Protein product: CASSLVGSDEKLFF. The chain joins TRBV5-1 to TRBJ1-4, with unresolved D. The V and J ends lost 0 bases and 6 bases respectively, with 9 bases between them. Germline V gives CDR1 SGHRS, CDR2 YFSETQ. The CDR3 consists of 14 residues.

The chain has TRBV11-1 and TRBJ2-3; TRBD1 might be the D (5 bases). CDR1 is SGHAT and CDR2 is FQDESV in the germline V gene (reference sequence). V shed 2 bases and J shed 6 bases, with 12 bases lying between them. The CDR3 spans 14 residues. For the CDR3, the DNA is TGTGCCAGCAGCTTAAGTGGGGCCTCTGATACGCAGTATTTT. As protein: CASSLSGASDTQYF.

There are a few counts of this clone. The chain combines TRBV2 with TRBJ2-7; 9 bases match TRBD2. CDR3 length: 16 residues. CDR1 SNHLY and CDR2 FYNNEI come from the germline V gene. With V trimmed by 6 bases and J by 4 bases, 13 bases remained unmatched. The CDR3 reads CASRYGSSGTSYEQYF. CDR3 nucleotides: TGTGCCAGCAGGTACGGGTCTAGCGGGACCAGTTACGAGCAGTACTTC.

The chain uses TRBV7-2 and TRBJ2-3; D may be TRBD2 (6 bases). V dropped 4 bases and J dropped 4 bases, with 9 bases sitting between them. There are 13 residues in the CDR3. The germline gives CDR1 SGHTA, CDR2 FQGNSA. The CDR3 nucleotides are TGTGCCAGCAGCTGGGGGGTACCAGATACGCAGTATTTT. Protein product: CASSWGVPDTQYF.

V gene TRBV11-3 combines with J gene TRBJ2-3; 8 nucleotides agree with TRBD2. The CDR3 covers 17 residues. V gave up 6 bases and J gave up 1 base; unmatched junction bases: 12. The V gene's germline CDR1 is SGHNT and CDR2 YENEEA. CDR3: CASSLRSGGPRTDTQYF. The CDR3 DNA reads TGTGCCAGCAGTTTAAGGTCGGGAGGGCCGCGCACAGATACGCAGTATTTT.

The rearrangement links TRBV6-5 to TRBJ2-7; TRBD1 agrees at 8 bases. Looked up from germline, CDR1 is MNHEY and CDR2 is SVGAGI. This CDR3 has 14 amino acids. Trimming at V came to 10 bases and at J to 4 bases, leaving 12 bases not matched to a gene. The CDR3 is CATATGTGLYEQYF. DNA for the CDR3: TGTGCCACGGCCACCGGGACAGGCCTTTACGAGCAGTACTTC.

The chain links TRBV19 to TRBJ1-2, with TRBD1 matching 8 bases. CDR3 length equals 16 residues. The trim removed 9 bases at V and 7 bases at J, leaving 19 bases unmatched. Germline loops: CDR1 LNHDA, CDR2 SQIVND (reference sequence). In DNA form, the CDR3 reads TGTGCCAGCAACCCAGGGGGCGAACCGATTCTGGGTGGCTACACCTTC. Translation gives CASNPGGEPILGGYTF.

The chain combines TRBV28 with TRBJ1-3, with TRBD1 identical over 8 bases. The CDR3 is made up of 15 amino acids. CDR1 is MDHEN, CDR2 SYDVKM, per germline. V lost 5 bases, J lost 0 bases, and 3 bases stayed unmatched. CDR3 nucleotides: TGTGCCAGCAGTAAAGACAGGGGCTCTGGAAACACCATATATTTT. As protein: CASSKDRGSGNTIYF. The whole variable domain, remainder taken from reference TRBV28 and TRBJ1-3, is DVKVTQSSRYLVKRTGEKVFLECVQDMDHENMFWYRQDPGLGLRLIYFSYDVKMKEKGDIPEGYSVSREKKERFSLILESASTNQTSMYLCASSKDRGSGNTIYFGEGSWLTVV.

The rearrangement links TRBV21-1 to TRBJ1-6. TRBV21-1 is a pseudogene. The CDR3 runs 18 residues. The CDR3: CASSKGGEGWCHGSPLHF. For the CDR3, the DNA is TGTGCCAGCAGCAAAGGGGGAGAGGGATGGTGCCACGGTTCACCCCTCCACTTT.